This T cell receptor (beta chain) was observed in a study of CD8+ T cells in alopecia areata. The CDR3 is made up of 15 amino acids. J gave up 3 bases and V 4 bases, and 9 bases lay outside the gene matches. Germline V gene lookup returns CDR1 SQVTM and CDR2 ANQGSEA. The sequencing template was cDNA reverse transcribed from extracted RNA. The table came from immunoSEQ multiplex PCR; TCRdb's copy has only in-frame clones and leaves some out. The sample consists of roughly 200,000 clones, roughly 50% of them appearing once. Treatment given: oral pan-JAK inhibitor, 5-10 mg twice daily. The TCR originated in a human donor with alopecia areata. The sequences come from CD8+ T cells sorted from blood, collected at week 24, from a patient treated with tofacitinib. The chain joins TRBV29-1 to TRBJ2-3; 8 nucleotides line up with TRBD2. CDR3 coding DNA: TGCAGCGTTGTCAGAAGCGGGGGTTGGACAGATACGCAGTATTTT. This codes for CSVVRSGGWTDTQYF.